This passage covers 19 T cell receptor beta chains from one sample sequenced in a study of cytomegalovirus exposure and HLA in healthy donors (dated by TCRdb to about 2017). The library came from the immunoSEQ multiplex PCR assay. The source is immuneACCESS, and TCRdb retained only in-frame sequences with V and J called. Part of the clones is not carried over; for the studies checked, unresolved V genes explain less than half of this, and the remainder is unexplained. Counted in this sample were more than 100,000 clones; approximately 91% of them appeared once. The leading ten clones occupy about 1.5% of the sample. Sequenced input: PBMCs. The receptors were gathered from a young man in good health and CMV-seronegative.

V is TRBV11-2 and J is TRBJ2-5, with a tentative D call TRBD2 (6 bases). The CDR3 spans 15 residues. Deletions cut 0 bases from V and 5 bases from J, with 13 bases between. The germline V gene has CDR1 SGHAT and CDR2 FQNNGV. The CDR3 spells CASSLDQGSGETQYF. The DNA for the CDR3 is TGTGCCAGCAGCTTAGATCAGGGTAGCGGTGAGACCCAGTACTTC.

V is TRBV2 and J is TRBJ1-5; TRBD1 matches 10 bases. CDR1 is SNHLY and CDR2 is FYNNEI in the germline V gene. With V trimmed by 6 bases and J by 3 bases, 5 bases remained unmatched. This CDR3 is 15 amino acids long. The CDR3 sequence: CASSPGQGLNQPQHF. The CDR3 bases are TGTGCCAGCAGCCCGGGACAGGGGCTCAATCAGCCCCAGCATTTT.

CDR3 DNA: TGTGCCTACTATAATGAAAAACTGTTTTTT. Translated, it gives CAYYNEKLFF. The rearrangement links TRBV30 to TRBJ1-4, with D unresolved. The CDR3 runs 10 residues. Germline CDR1 GTSNPN, CDR2 SVGIG (reference sequence). V dropped 7 bases and J dropped 4 bases, with 4 bases sitting between them.

The chain is built from TRBV7-2 and TRBJ1-1, with unresolved D. CDR3 length: 15 amino acids. The V gene lost 5 bases and the J gene lost 0 bases, with 13 bases spanning the gap. In germline, CDR1 is SGHTA, CDR2 FQGNSA. The CDR3 bases are TGTGCCAGCAGCCCTCGGTCAGGCCTGAACACTGAAGCTTTCTTT. Residues: CASSPRSGLNTEAFF.

The chain couples TRBV5-1 to TRBJ2-7; 8 bases fit TRBD1. Per germline, CDR1 SGHRS and CDR2 YFSETQ. This CDR3 contains 16 residues. V lost 3 bases and J lost 4; bases outside the gene matches: 12. CDR3 nucleotides: TGCGCCAGCAGCTCAAAACCACAGGGGGTAGGATACGAGCAGTACTTC. Protein: CASSSKPQGVGYEQYF.

V usage is TRBV29-1 and J usage is TRBJ2-7, with 12 nucleotides matching TRBD2. Germline-derived CDR1 and CDR2 are SQVTM and ANQGSEA. CDR3 size: 15 residues. With V trimmed by 4 bases and J by 2 bases, 6 bases remained unmatched. In nucleotides, the CDR3 is TGCAGCGTTGCTGAGACTAGCGGGAGCCCCTACGAGCAGTACTTC. Protein sequence: CSVAETSGSPYEQYF.

The chain uses TRBV30 and TRBJ1-1; D uncertain. V lost 0 bases, J lost 0 bases, and 8 bases lay in between. The CDR3 sequence is 14 residues long. Per the germline V gene, CDR1 is GTSNPN and CDR2 is SVGIG (reference sequence). The CDR3 DNA follows: TGTGCCTGGAGTGTACCGGGGATGAACACTGAAGCTTTCTTT. Its protein product is CAWSVPGMNTEAFF.

This chain uses TRBV9 with TRBJ2-1, with TRBD2 identical over 9 bases. V lost 3 bases, J lost 4 bases, and 8 bases stayed unmatched. CDR1 SGDLS and CDR2 YYNGEE come from the germline V gene. The CDR3 consists of 16 residues. This CDR3 reads CASSARIAGEYNEQFF. The CDR3, as DNA: TGTGCCAGCAGCGCAAGGATAGCGGGAGAATACAATGAGCAGTTCTTC.

The chain combines TRBV7-2 with TRBJ2-7; 9 positions agree with TRBD1. V lost 4 bases to trimming and J lost 5 bases; unmatched junction nucleotides: 9. Germline CDR1 and CDR2: SGHTA and FQGNSA. This CDR3 is 15 amino acids long. CDR3 in amino acids: CASSSGGTGLNEQYF. Here the CDR3 DNA reads TGTGCCAGCAGCTCCGGAGGGACAGGGCTGAACGAGCAGTACTTC.

This chain connects TRBV6-6 to TRBJ2-7; 9 bases line up with TRBD2. The CDR3 has 15 amino acids. After removal of 5 bases from V and 3 bases from J, the junction contained 8 bases not matched to a gene. Germline assignment: CDR1 MNHNY and CDR2 SVGAGI (reference sequence). The CDR3 DNA reads TGTGCCAGCAGTGGGAGCAGCGGGAGGAACTACGAGCAGTACTTC. Protein sequence: CASSGSSGRNYEQYF.

V usage is TRBV10-3 and J usage is TRBJ2-3; 10 bases fit TRBD2. This CDR3 has 16 amino acids. Trimming cost V 4 bases and J 6 bases; bases outside gene matches: 10. The germline V gene encodes CDR1 ENHRY and CDR2 SYGVKD. In DNA form, the CDR3 reads TGTGCCATCAGTGGTACTAGCGGGGAGGAGTCGGATACGCAGTATTTT. Translation gives CAISGTSGEESDTQYF.

The chain links TRBV4-1 to TRBJ2-3; TRBD1 matches at 9 bases. The CDR3 extends over 15 amino acids. Per germline, CDR1 MGHRA and CDR2 YSYEKL. V shed 4 bases, J shed 4 bases, and the junction held 6 bases outside the gene matches. CDR3 region: CASSPRTGEPDTQYF. The CDR3 DNA follows: TGCGCCAGCAGCCCTAGGACAGGGGAGCCAGATACGCAGTATTTT.

The rearrangement joins TRBV2 to TRBJ2-5; 10 nucleotides match TRBD2. Per the germline V gene, CDR1 is SNHLY and CDR2 is FYNNEI. The CDR3 is 14 residues long. The trim removed 10 bases at V and 1 base at J, leaving 6 bases unmatched. The CDR3 nucleotides are TGTGCCACCCAGGGACTAGCGACCCAAGAGACCCAGTACTTC. Residues: CATQGLATQETQYF.

The chain carries TRBV15 and TRBJ2-3; TRBD2 might be the D (5 bases). Trimming took off 0 bases at V and 3 bases at J, with 16 bases between the two ends. CDR3 length: 17 residues. Germline V gene lookup returns CDR1 LNHNV and CDR2 YYDKDF (reference sequence). The CDR3 DNA reads TGTGCCACCAGCAGAGAATTAGGTCTGACGGGGACAGATACGCAGTATTTT. Amino acid sequence: CATSRELGLTGTDTQYF.

The rearrangement joins TRBV7-2 to TRBJ2-5; 7 bases are shared with TRBD2. This CDR3 is 15 amino acids long. Germline loops: CDR1 SGHTA, CDR2 FQGNSA. Trimming took 1 base from V and 5 from J; bases not matched to a gene: 7. The CDR3 loop is CASSLGEGLRETQYF. The DNA of the CDR3 is TGTGCCAGCAGCTTAGGGGAGGGCCTTCGGGAGACCCAGTACTTC.

The rearrangement uses TRBV10-2 and TRBJ1-5, with D perhaps matching TRBD1 (6 bases). There are 16 residues in the CDR3. The V end was cut by 2 bases, the J end by 4 bases, with 15 bases between. Per germline, CDR1 WSHSY and CDR2 SAAADI. The CDR3 DNA is TGCGCCAGCAGTGAGACGCGGGGGGCGGGTAATCAGCCCCAGCATTTT. Translated, it gives CASSETRGAGNQPQHF.

Points on this clone: Different DNA sequences within this sample yield the same CDR3. The chain joins TRBV5-6 to TRBJ1-1; perhaps TRBD1 as D (6 bases). V lost 4 bases and J lost 0, with 10 bases in between. The CDR3 extends over 14 amino acids. CDR1 is SGHDT, CDR2 YYEEEE, per germline. CDR3 loop: CASSLRGLNTEAFF. The CDR3 bases are TGTGCCAGCAGCCTGAGGGGGTTGAACACTGAAGCTTTCTTT.

This chain uses TRBV30 with TRBJ2-7, with D possibly TRBD2 on 7 matching bases. CDR1 is GTSNPN, CDR2 SVGIG, per germline (reference sequence). This CDR3 has 13 residues. Between the trimmed V and J ends, which lost 4 bases and 4 bases, there was a span of 14 bases. The CDR3 sequence is CAWNYKGGYEQYF. The CDR3, as DNA: TGTGCCTGGAATTATAAGGGGGGGTACGAGCAGTACTTC.

The J gene is TRBJ2-7, the V gene TRBV7-2, with unresolved D. This CDR3 is built from 13 residues. Trimming shortened V by 1 base and J by 4 bases, and 8 bases separated the two germline ends. Germline V gene lookup returns CDR1 SGHTA and CDR2 FQGNSA. CDR3 sequence: CASSLVEIYEQYF. The CDR3 DNA sequence: TGTGCCAGCAGCTTAGTTGAGATTTACGAGCAGTACTTC.